This TCR beta chain was sequenced for a study of blood T cell repertoires in COVID-19. With V trimmed by 0 bases and J by 3 bases, 3 bases remained unmatched. Germline values: CDR1 KGHSH, CDR2 LQKENI. The CDR3 length is 16 residues. This clone showed up just a few times. Generated by immunoSEQ multiplex PCR, the TCRdb table keeps only in-frame clones and is missing some. The sample lists about 130,000 clones, about four fifths occurring once. Sequencing was performed on peripheral blood. V is TRBV18 and J is TRBJ2-1, with 9 bases fitting TRBD1. The receptor was isolated from a man between 25 and 39 years old with COVID-19, enrolled during active disease. The CDR3, as DNA: TGTGCCAGCTCACCACCGGGACAGGGCATCTACAATGAGCAGTTCTTC. It encodes CASSPPGQGIYNEQFF.